This T cell receptor beta chain was recorded in a study of T cells in Graves' hyperthyroidism and ophthalmopathy. Amplification of TCR beta CDR3 regions used RNA as the template. RT-PCR in the first round (using the HTBI primer set) targeted the TCR CDR3. TCRdb re-called the multiplex PCR reads with MiXCR, one entry per CDR3 protein. The data contain fewer than 550,000 distinct CDR3 sequences, approximately 14% of them singletons. Note on this clonotype: What it binds is unknown.

Study conclusions and caveats: In blood, most of the thyroid clonotypes expanded above 0.001 were also present. Ophthalmopathy could be told apart from stable hyperthyroidism with a 13 V-J model.

Calling Graves' hyperthyroidism stable meant ophthalmopathy did not progress within 18 months. Patients having uncontrolled infection, another autoimmune disease, pregnancy or lactation were not included. Germline trimming cut 5 bases from V and 3 bases from J; bases unmatched to any gene: 6. The CDR3 contains 14 residues. The germline gives CDR1 DFQATT, CDR2 SNEGSKA (reference sequence). The chain employs TRBV20-1 and TRBJ2-5; 10 nucleotides agree with TRBD2. The sequence was obtained from a woman under 30 with Graves' hyperthyroidism. The sequenced sample consisted of blood. Here the CDR3 reads CSAVLAGREETQYF. The CDR3 nucleotides are TGCAGTGCTGTACTAGCGGGAAGGGAAGAGACCCAGTACTTC.